The rows below give T cell receptor beta chains drawn from one sample of a study of cytomegalovirus exposure and HLA in healthy donors. TCRdb keeps only in-frame clones here, not all; method: immunoSEQ multiplex PCR. The sample holds some 170,000 clones, roughly 76% seen once. The source material was PBMCs. These receptors were taken from a woman under 30 in good health and CMV-seropositive. CDR3s leave out the opening cysteine and the closing phenylalanine or tryptophan. A D gene is named only where the DNA matches it firmly. Not every row has a clone size; where given, it reads once, few, many or a size class.

size | V | D | CDR3
once | TRBV6-5 | - | ASSERPVEAF
few | TRBV29-1 | - | SACQGRNTEAF
- | TRBV30 | TRBD1 | AWSKLTGGTGELF
- | TRBV4-3 | TRBD1 | ASSQVGGAYGYT
- | TRBV21-1 | - | ASSNRSTGGLRSGNTIY
- | TRBV13 | - | ASSHRGGGITDTQY
- | TRBV2 | - | ASSEQANYGYT
few | TRBV7-9 | TRBD2 | ASSSGLAGFETQY
- | TRBV7-8 | TRBD1 | ASSLAFAQGLNEQY
- | TRBV11-2 | TRBD1 | ASSRTGQTPNTGELF
few | TRBV6-1 | - | ASSEPGAGGNSGNTIY
- | TRBV28 | TRBD1 | AVTGGDQPQH
- | TRBV7-2 | TRBD1 | ASSLYPGQANQPQH
- | TRBV7-9 | - | ASSLRDSTTGNTEAF
- | TRBV15 | TRBD1 | ATSTRTGKGEQY
- | TRBV7-9 | - | ASSLVSYGYT
few | TRBV15 | TRBD1 | ATSLGQNSNQPQH
- | TRBV7-8 | TRBD1 | ASSLGTGSYEQY
- | TRBV15 | - | ATSFTGSYEQY
- | TRBV4-1 | - | ASSPAGSNQPQH
- | TRBV2 | TRBD1 | ASSRDRGYEKLF
- | TRBV23-1 | - | ASSQWTKANYGYT
- | TRBV11-2 | - | ASSVTSDTEAF
- | TRBV4-3 | TRBD1 | ASSQAGRGSSNYGYT
once | TRBV4-2 | TRBD1 | ASSQTGTGGTEAF
- | TRBV7-3 | TRBD2 | ASRLAGGYGELF
few | TRBV4-3 | TRBD1 | ASSQDVQGARGNTIY
medium-sized | TRBV4-3 | TRBD1 | ASSQDSTGGWEQF